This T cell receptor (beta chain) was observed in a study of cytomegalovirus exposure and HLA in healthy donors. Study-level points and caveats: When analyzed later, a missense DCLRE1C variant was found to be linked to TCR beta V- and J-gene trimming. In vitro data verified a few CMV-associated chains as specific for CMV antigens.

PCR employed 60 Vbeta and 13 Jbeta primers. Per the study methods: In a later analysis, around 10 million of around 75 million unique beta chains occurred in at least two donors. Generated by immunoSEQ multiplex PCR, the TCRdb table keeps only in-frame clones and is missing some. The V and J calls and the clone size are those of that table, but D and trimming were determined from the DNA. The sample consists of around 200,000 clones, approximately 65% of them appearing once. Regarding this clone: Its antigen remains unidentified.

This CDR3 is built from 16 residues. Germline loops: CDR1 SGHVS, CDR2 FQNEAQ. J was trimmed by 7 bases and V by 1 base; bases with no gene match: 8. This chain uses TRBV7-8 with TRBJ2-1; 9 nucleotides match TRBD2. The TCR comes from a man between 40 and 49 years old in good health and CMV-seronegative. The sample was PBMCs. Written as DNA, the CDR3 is TGTGCCAGCAGCTTAGGGGCTAGCGGGATAGGAAATGAGCAGTTCTTC. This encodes CASSLGASGIGNEQFF. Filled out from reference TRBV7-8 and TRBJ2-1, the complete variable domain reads GAGVSQSPRYKVAKRGQDVALRCDPISGHVSLFWYQQALGQGPEFLTYFQNEAQLDKSGLPSDRFFAERPEGSVSTLKIQRTQQEDSAVYLCASSLGASGIGNEQFFGPGTRLTVL.